Described below is a single T cell receptor beta chain sequence and its context. What it binds is not known. Total RNA was isolated from whole blood without T cell sorting. These data come from a study of monozygotic twins with inflammatory bowel disease. Germline V gene lookup returns CDR1 DFQATT and CDR2 SNEGSKA (reference sequence). The CDR3 spans 17 residues. Points from the study as a whole: Whereas healthy co-twins had higher TCRbeta diversity (inverse Simpson), IBD patients had lower diversity.

TCRdb reprocessed the 5' RACE reads, keeping one entry per CDR3 protein, no DNA. The sample holds about 330,000 distinct CDR3 sequences. This chain uses TRBV20-1 with TRBJ2-3; TCRdb selects TRBD1, and the lack of DNA leaves this call unchecked. The sequence was collected from a human donor with ulcerative colitis or Crohn's disease, or a healthy co-twin of an affected twin (not recorded which). Sequenced sample: blood. CDR3 sequence: CSASRLTGGYGSDTQYF.